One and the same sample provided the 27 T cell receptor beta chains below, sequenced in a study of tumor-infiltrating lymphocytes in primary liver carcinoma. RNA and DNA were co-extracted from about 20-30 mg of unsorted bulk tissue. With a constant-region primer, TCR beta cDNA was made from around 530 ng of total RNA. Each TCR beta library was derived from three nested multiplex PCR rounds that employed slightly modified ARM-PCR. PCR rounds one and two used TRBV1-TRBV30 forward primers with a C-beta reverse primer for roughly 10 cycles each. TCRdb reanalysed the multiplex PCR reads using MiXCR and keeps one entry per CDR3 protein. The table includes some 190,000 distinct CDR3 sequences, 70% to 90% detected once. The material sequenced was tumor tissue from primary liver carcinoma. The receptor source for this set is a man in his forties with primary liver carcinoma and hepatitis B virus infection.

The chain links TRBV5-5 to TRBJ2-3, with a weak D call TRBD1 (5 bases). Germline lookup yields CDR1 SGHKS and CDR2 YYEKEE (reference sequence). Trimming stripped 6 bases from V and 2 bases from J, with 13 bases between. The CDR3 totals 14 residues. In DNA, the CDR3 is TGTGCCAGCAACCCAGGGTCTCCCACAGATACGCAGTATTTT. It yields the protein CASNPGSPTDTQYF.

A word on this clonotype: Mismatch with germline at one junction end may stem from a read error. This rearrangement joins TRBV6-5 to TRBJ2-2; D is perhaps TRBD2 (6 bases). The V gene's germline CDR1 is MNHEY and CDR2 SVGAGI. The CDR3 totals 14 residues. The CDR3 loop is CASSYWRKREKLLF. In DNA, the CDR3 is TGTGCCAGCAGTTACTGGAGGAAACGGGAGAAGCTGTTATTT.

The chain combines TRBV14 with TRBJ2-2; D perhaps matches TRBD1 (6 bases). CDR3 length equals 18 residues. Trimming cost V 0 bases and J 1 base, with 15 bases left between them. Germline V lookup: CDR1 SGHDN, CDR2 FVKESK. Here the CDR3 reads CASSQDPAGTLNTGELFF. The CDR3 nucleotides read TGTGCCAGCAGCCAAGATCCGGCAGGGACATTGAACACCGGGGAGCTGTTTTTT.

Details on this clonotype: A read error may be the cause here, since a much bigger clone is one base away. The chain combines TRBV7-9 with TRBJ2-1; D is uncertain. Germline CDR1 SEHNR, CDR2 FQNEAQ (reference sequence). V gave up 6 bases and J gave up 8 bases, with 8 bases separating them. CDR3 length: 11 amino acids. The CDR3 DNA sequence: TGTGCCAGCAGATTATTCGATGAGCAGTTCTTC. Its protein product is CASRLFDEQFF.

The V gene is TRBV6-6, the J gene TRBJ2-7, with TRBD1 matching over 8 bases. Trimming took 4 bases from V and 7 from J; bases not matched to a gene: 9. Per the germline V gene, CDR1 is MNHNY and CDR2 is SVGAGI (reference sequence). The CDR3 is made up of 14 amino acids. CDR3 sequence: CASSSPRQGYEQYF. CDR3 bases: TGTGCCAGCAGTTCACCGCGACAGGGGTATGAGCAGTACTTC.

The CDR3 sequence is CTCRRGRNTEAFF. CDR3 in DNA: TGTACCTGCAGGAGGGGACGGAACACTGAAGCTTTCTTT. This sequence joins TRBV11-2 and TRBJ1-1; TRBD1 is a possible D gene (5 bases). The CDR3 has 13 residues. Germline lookup yields CDR1 SGHAT and CDR2 FQNNGV.

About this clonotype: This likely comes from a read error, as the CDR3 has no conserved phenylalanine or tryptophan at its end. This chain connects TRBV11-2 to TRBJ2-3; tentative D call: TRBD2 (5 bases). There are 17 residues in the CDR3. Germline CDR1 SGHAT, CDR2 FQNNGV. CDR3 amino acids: CASSLDPWETSTDTQYY. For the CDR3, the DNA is TGTGCCAGCAGTTTAGATCCGTGGGAGACTAGCACAGATACGCAGTATTAT.

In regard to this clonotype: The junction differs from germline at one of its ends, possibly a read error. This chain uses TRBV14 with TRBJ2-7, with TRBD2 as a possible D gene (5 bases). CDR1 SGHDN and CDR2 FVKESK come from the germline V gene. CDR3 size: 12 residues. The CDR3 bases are TGTGTCAGCGGCTGGACTGAAGAAGAGCAGTACTTC. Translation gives CVSGWTEEEQYF.

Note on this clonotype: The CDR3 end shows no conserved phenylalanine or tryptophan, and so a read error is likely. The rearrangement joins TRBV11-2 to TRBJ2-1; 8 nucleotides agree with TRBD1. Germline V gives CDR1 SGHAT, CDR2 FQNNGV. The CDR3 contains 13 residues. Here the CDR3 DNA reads TGTGCTAGCAGCCCAGACAGGGGCAATGACCAGTTCTTA. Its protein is CASSPDRGNDQFL.

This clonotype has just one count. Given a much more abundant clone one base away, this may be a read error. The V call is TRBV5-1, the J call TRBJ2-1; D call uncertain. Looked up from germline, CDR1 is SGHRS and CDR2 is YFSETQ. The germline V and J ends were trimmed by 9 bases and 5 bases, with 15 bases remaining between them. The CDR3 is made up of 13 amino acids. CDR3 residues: CANRVGKNNEQFF. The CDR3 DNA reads TGCGCCAACCGGGTAGGGAAAAACAATGAGCAGTTCTTC.

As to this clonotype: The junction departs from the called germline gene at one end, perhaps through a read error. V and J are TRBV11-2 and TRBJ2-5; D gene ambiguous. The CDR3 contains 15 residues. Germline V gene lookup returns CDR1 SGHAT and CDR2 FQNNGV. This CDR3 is CPSCPVGLVPETQYF. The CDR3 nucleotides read TGTCCCAGCTGCCCCGTCGGGCTAGTTCCAGAGACCCAGTACTTT.

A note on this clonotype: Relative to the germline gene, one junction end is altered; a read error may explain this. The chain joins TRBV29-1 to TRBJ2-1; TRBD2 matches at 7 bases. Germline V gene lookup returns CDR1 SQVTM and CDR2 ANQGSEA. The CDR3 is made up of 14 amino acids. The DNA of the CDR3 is TGCAACGTTGTGGGAGGGAAAGGGGCCAATGAGGAGTTCTTC. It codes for CNVVGGKGANEEFF.

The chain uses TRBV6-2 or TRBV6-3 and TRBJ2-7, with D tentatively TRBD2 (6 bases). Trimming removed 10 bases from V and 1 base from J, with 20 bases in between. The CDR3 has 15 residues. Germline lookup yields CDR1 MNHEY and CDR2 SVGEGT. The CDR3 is CANNSWARESYEQYF. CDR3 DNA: TGTGCCAACAATTCGTGGGCGCGGGAATCCTACGAGCAGTACTTC.

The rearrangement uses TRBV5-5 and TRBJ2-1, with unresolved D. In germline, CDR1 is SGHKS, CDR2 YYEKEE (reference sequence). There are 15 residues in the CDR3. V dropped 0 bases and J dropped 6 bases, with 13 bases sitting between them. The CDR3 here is CASSLGLGTINEQFF. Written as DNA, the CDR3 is TGTGCCAGCAGCTTGGGTCTAGGTACAATCAATGAGCAGTTCTTC.

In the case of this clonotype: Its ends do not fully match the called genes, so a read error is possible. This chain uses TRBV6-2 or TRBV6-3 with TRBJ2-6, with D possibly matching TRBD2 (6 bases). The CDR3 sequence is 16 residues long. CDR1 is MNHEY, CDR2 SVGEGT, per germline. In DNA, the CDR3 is TGTGCCAGGAGTTACGAGGGACTCTCTGGGGCCAACGTCCTTACTTTC. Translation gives CARSYEGLSGANVLTF.

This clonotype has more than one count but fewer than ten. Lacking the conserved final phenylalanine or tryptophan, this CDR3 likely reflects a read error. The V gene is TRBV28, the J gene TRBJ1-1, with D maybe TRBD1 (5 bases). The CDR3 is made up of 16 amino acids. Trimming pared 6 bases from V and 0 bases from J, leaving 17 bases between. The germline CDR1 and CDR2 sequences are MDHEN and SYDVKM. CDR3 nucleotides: TGTGCCAGCAGGACAGCGCTCCTAATCATGAACACTGAAGCTTTCTAT. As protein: CASRTALLIMNTEAFY.

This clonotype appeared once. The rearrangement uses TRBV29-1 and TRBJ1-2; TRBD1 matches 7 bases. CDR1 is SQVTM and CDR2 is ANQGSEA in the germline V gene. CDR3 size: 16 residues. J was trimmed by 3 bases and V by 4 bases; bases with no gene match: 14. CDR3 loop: CSVGKIQGDSDYGYTF. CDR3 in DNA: TGCAGCGTTGGAAAAATTCAGGGGGACAGTGACTATGGCTACACCTTC.

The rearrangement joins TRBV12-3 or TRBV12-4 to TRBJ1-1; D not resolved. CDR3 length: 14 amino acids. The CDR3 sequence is CLSSSANRNTEAFF. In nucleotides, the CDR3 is TGTCTCAGCAGTTCGGCAAACAGGAACACTGAAGCTTTCTTT.

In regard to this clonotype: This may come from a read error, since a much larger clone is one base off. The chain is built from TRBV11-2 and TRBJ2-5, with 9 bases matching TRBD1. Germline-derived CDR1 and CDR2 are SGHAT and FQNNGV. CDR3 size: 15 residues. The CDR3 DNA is TGTGCCAACAGCTTAAACAGGGGGCTTGTGGAGACCCAGTACTTC. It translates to CANSLNRGLVETQYF.

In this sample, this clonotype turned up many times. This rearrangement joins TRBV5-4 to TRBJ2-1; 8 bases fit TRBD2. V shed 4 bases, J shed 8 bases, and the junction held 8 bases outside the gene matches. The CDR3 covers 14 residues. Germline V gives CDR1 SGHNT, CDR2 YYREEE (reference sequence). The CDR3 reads CASSPSGGQDEQFF. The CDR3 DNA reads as TGTGCCAGCAGCCCCTCGGGGGGGCAGGATGAGCAGTTCTTC.

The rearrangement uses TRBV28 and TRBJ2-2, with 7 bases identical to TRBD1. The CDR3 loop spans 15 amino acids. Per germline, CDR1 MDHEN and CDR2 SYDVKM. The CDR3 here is CTNRPLQGYGGELFF. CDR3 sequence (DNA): TGTACCAACAGACCCTTACAGGGGTATGGCGGGGAGCTGTTTTTT.

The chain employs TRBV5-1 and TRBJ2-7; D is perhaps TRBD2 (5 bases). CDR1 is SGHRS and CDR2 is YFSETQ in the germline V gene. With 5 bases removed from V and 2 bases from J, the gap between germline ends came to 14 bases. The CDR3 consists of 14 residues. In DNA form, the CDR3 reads TGCGCCAGCAGTCGTGAGGGCCAAGCCTACGAGCAGTACTTC. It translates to CASSREGQAYEQYF.

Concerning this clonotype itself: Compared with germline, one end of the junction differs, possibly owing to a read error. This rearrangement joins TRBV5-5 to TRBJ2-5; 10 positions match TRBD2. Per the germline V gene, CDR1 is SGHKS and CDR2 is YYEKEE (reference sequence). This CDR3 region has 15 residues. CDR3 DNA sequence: TGTGTCAGTAGCTCAGTAGCGGGAGGCCAAGAGACCCAGAACTTC. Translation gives CVSSSVAGGQETQNF.

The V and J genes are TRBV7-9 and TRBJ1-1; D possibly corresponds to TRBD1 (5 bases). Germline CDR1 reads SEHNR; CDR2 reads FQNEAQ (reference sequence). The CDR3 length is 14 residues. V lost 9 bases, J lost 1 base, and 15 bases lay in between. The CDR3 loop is CASSPQGANTEAFF. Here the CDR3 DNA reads TGTGCCAGTAGCCCTCAAGGGGCGAACACTGAAGCTTTCTTT.

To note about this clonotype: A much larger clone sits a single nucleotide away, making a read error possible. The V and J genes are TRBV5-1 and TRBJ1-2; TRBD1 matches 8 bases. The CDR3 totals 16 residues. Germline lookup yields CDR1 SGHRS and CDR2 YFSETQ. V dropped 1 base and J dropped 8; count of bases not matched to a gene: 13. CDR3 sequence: CASSLPSSGGEGGYTF. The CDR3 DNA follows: TGCGCCAGCAGCTTGCCCTCCTCAGGGGGCGAAGGAGGCTACACCTTC.

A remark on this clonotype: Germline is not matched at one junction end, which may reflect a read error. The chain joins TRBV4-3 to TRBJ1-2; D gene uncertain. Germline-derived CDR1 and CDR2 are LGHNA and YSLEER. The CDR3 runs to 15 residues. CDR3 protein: CANSQTPGESYSYTF. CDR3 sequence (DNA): TGCGCCAACAGCCAGACTCCCGGGGAATCCTATAGCTACACCTTC.

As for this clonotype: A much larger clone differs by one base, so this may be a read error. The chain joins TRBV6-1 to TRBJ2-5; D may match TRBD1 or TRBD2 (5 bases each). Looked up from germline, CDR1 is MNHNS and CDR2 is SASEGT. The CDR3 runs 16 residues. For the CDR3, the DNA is TGTGCCAGCAGTGAACCACCACGGGGCAGTCAAGAGACCCGGTACTTC. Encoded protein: CASSEPPRGSQETRYF.